This TCR beta chain was captured in a study of tumor-infiltrating lymphocytes in oesophageal squamous cell carcinoma. This CDR3 contains 11 residues. Germline V gene sequence: CDR1 SGHAT, CDR2 FQNNGV. MiXCR was run by TCRdb on the PCR reads, yielding one entry per CDR3 protein. The repertoire includes about 22,000 distinct CDR3 sequences, 36% of them detected once, and 12% sits in the top ten. The table lists this clonotype with a few counts. A clone one base away is much larger, so this may be a read error. Sequencing input: esophageal tumor tissue. The receptor's source is a male donor with esophageal squamous cell carcinoma. The chain recombines TRBV11-2 with TRBJ2-7, with 7 bases aligning to TRBD1. The CDR3 sequence: CASSSEGQLSF. The CDR3 nucleotides read TGTGCCAGCAGCTCAGAGGGACAGCTCAGCTTC.